These T cell receptor beta chains were read from a single sample in a study of cytomegalovirus exposure and HLA in healthy donors. Profiling relied on immunoSEQ multiplex PCR, and the TCRdb table lists in-frame clones only, not all of them. The sample includes some 120,000 clones, 94% of them seen just once. Specimen: PBMCs. These receptors all stem from a woman aged 18 to 35 in good health and CMV-seronegative. Both conserved end residues are part of each CDR3. A D gene is named only where the DNA matches it firmly. Expanded clones are given a class, and other clones once, few, many or no size at all.

abundance	v_gene	d_gene	j_gene	CDR3nt	CDR3aa
-	TRBV9	TRBD1	TRBJ2-3	TGTGCCAGCAACCCAGGGGGCTTGGGAGATACGCAGTATTTT	CASNPGGLGDTQYF
-	TRBV27	TRBD1	TRBJ2-7	TGTGCCAGCAGTTTACGGGGGACAGGGCTCTCCTACGAGCAGTACTTC	CASSLRGTGLSYEQYF
few	TRBV28	TRBD2	TRBJ2-5	TGTGCCAGCGGATCAAGCGGGAGGGTAGATACCCAGTACTTC	CASGSSGRVDTQYF
-	TRBV2	TRBD2	TRBJ2-3	TGTGCCAGCGAAAGAGGAGGGATAGCGGGGGATGGGGACAATACGCAGTATTTT	CASERGGIAGDGDNTQYF
-	TRBV30	TRBD1	TRBJ1-1	TGTGCCTGGGGGACAGCCATGAACACTGAAGCTTTCTTT	CAWGTAMNTEAFF
-	TRBV12-5	TRBD2	TRBJ2-3	TGTGCTAGTGGTTTTCTAGCGGGGTACACAGATACGCAGTATTTT	CASGFLAGYTDTQYF
-	TRBV10-3	-	TRBJ2-1	TGTGCCATCAGTGAGACGGAGACGGCTTACAATGAGCAGTTCTTC	CAISETETAYNEQFF
-	TRBV27	-	TRBJ1-1	TGTGCCAGCAGAGCATCGAACACTGAAGCTTTCTTT	CASRASNTEAFF
-	TRBV5-1	-	TRBJ2-5	TGCGCCAGCAGCTTGGGAGGACAGCCCCAAGAGACCCAGTACTTC	CASSLGGQPQETQYF
-	TRBV5-1	-	TRBJ2-1	TGCGCCAGCAGCTTGGCGGGAGAGTCCTACAATGAGCAGTTCTTC	CASSLAGESYNEQFF
-	TRBV5-1	TRBD1	TRBJ2-4	TGCGCCAGCAGCTTTGATGGGACAGGGGTCACCAAAAACATTCAGTACTTC	CASSFDGTGVTKNIQYF
-	TRBV18	TRBD1	TRBJ1-1	TGTGCCAGCTCTCGCAGGGGGCAACGAGACACTGAAGCTTTCTTT	CASSRRGQRDTEAFF
-	TRBV7-9	TRBD1	TRBJ1-1	TGTGCCAGCAGCGCGGGACAGAGCAGGGCTTTCTTT	CASSAGQSRAFF
-	TRBV27	TRBD2	TRBJ2-3	TGTGCCAGCAGTTCGCCCTCCCTAGCGGGAGTATTGAGTCGTGGGTATTTT	CASSSPSLAGVLSRGYF
-	TRBV7-2	TRBD1	TRBJ1-2	TGTGCCAGCAGCCGGGACAGTAACTATGGCTACACCTTC	CASSRDSNYGYTF
-	TRBV10-3	TRBD1	TRBJ2-5	TGTGCCATCAGTGAGTCTTTGGGCCGGGACAGCCAAGAGACCCAGTACTTC	CAISESLGRDSQETQYF
-	TRBV10-3	-	TRBJ2-2	TGTGCCATCAGTGAGTCAGACAGGAACACCGGGGAGCTGTTTTTT	CAISESDRNTGELFF
-	TRBV28	-	TRBJ1-2	TGTGCCATCTACAGAGTTAACTATGGCTACACCTTC	CAIYRVNYGYTF
-	TRBV28	TRBD2	TRBJ2-7	TGTGCCAGCAGCCCGACTAGCGGGATCTACGAGCAGTACTTC	CASSPTSGIYEQYF
-	TRBV9	-	TRBJ1-6	TGTGCCAGCAGCGCGAACCGGGACTATAATTCACCCCTCCACTTT	CASSANRDYNSPLHF
-	TRBV27	-	TRBJ1-2	TGTGCCAGCAGCTCAAACCCGACATCCGACTATGGCTACACCTTC	CASSSNPTSDYGYTF
-	TRBV5-1	-	TRBJ2-7	TGCGCCAGCAGTATAGAGGGCTACGAGCAGTACTTC	CASSIEGYEQYF
few	TRBV7-9	-	TRBJ2-7	TGTGCCAGCAGCCCCTACAGGGTGTCGTCGTCCTACGAGCAGTACTTC	CASSPYRVSSSYEQYF
-	TRBV19	TRBD2	TRBJ2-7	TGTGCCAGTAGTATAACTAGCGGGCCTTACGAGCAGTACTTC	CASSITSGPYEQYF
-	TRBV5-1	TRBD1	TRBJ1-1	TGCGCCAGCAGCTCTTTACAGGGGGGGAACACTGAAGCTTTCTTT	CASSSLQGGNTEAFF
-	TRBV18	TRBD2	TRBJ2-2	TGTGCCAGCTCACCGGGACTAGCGGGATCGGCAAGGGAGCTGTTTTTT	CASSPGLAGSARELFF
-	TRBV11-2	TRBD2	TRBJ2-1	TGTGCCAGCAGCTTAGTGACACTAGCGGCCTACAATGAGCAGTTCTTC	CASSLVTLAAYNEQFF
-	TRBV27	-	TRBJ2-1	TGTGCCAGCACCTCCGGAACTAGGGGACTGGATGAGCAGTTCTTC	CASTSGTRGLDEQFF
-	TRBV29-1	TRBD1	TRBJ1-5	TGCAGCGTTGCAGGGGGCGAAGGTCAGCCCCAGCATTTT	CSVAGGEGQPQHF
-	TRBV25-1	TRBD2	TRBJ2-1	TGTGCCAGCAGTGGGGAAAGCGGGGGGGCTCAGTACAATGAGCAGTTCTTC	CASSGESGGAQYNEQFF
-	TRBV5-4	-	TRBJ1-1	TGTGCCAGCAGCTGGAGGGCGGATATGAACACTGAAGCTTTCTTT	CASSWRADMNTEAFF
-	TRBV5-5	-	TRBJ2-2	TGTGCCAGCAGCGCCAGGGGAAGCGGGGAGCTGTTTTTT	CASSARGSGELFF
-	TRBV6-1	-	TRBJ2-1	TGTGCCAGCACCACTGGACTTAACAATGAGCAGTTCTTC	CASTTGLNNEQFF
-	TRBV28	-	TRBJ2-7	TGTGCCAGCCAATATGAGTACGAGCAGTACTTC	CASQYEYEQYF
-	TRBV18	TRBD1	TRBJ1-2	TGTGCCAGCTCATTACTTGACAGGGCAGAAGGCTACACCTTC	CASSLLDRAEGYTF
-	TRBV5-5	-	TRBJ2-3	TGTGCCAGCAGCCTGGACACACGCACAGATACGCAGTATTTT	CASSLDTRTDTQYF
-	TRBV7-9	TRBD1	TRBJ1-1	TGTGCCAGCAGCACAGGGGGGACTGTCCGCAGGAAAGCTTTCTTT	CASSTGGTVRRKAFF